The clone carrying this T cell receptor beta chain was detected a few times. Followed longitudinally, the Seattle patients had been enrolled during active infection. This sample was included in a study of blood T cell repertoires in COVID-19. Study details: Acute and convalescent COVID-19 specimens originated in the United States, Italy and Spain. T cells, B-cell-depleted T cells, or PBMCs supplied cDNA or gDNA.

This CDR3 region has 14 residues. J was trimmed by 3 bases and V by 4 bases; bases with no gene match: 4. Per the germline V gene, CDR1 is SGHRS and CDR2 is YFSETQ. Authors' methods: Counts of nucleated cells, estimated from reference gene primer amplification, were obtained. Sequenced by immunoSEQ multiplex PCR; TCRdb stores in-frame clones only, minus some. Clonal size and the V and J genes are those of that table, whereas D and trimming came from the DNA. The profile shows about 340,000 clones, about 86% of them singletons. The chain recombines TRBV5-1 with TRBJ2-7, with 10 bases that match TRBD1. The sequence was obtained from a woman aged 55 to 70 with COVID-19, enrolled during active disease. The sequenced material came from peripheral blood. The CDR3 region is CASSRTGGNYEQYF. DNA for the CDR3: TGCGCCAGCAGCCGGACAGGGGGTAACTACGAGCAGTACTTC.